This T cell receptor beta chain was captured by sequencing in a study of cytomegalovirus exposure and HLA in healthy donors. Only one count was recorded for this clone. PCR primers comprised 60 Vbeta and 13 Jbeta primers. Generated by immunoSEQ multiplex PCR, the TCRdb table keeps only in-frame clones and is missing some. The sample records 150,000 or so clones, 81% being singletons. The CDR3 runs to 15 residues. Deletions cut 1 base from V and 6 bases from J, with 13 bases between. Germline V gives CDR1 SGHDN, CDR2 FVKESK. The chain employs TRBV14 and TRBJ2-1; weak D call: TRBD2 (5 bases). The sequencing sample was made of PBMCs. The receptor comes from a man between 45 and 60 years old in good health and CMV-seropositive. CDR3 in amino acids: CASSQGYLGSNEQFF. CDR3 bases: TGTGCCAGCAGCCAAGGGTATTTGGGGAGCAATGAGCAGTTCTTC.